This T cell receptor (beta chain) was documented in a study of OX40 agonist ivuxolimab in advanced cancers. Study overall: Patients achieving partial responses numbered three: one hepatocellular carcinoma case and two cutaneous melanoma cases. Study-wide points: Blood T cells, both CD4+ and CD8+, expanded clonally by week 6 at 0.1 to 3.0 mg/kg. Those patients achieving a partial response at 0.1-3.0 mg/kg showed among the lowest clonal expansion. Some patients who did not respond also had low normalized T-cell clonal expansion.

A remark on this clone: Its antigen is not identified.

The CDR3 runs to 14 residues. CDR1 is SEHNR, CDR2 FQNEAQ, per germline (reference sequence). The germline V and J ends were trimmed by 5 bases and 1 base, with 11 bases remaining between them. TCRdb's table, derived via immunoSEQ multiplex PCR, lists solely in-frame clones and lacks some. This sample carries some 55,000 clones, about 81% of them seen once, and the ten largest clones take 13%. This rearrangement joins TRBV7-9 to TRBJ1-1; D gene ambiguous. The sequence derives from an adult with an advanced solid tumor such as melanoma, head and neck, liver or kidney cancer. The sequences come from CD4+ or CD8+ T cells sorted from blood, collected in a trial of the OX40 agonist ivuxolimab. The CDR3 is CASSRPPANTEAFF. The CDR3 DNA reads TGTGCCAGCAGCCGGCCCCCGGCGAACACTGAAGCTTTCTTT.